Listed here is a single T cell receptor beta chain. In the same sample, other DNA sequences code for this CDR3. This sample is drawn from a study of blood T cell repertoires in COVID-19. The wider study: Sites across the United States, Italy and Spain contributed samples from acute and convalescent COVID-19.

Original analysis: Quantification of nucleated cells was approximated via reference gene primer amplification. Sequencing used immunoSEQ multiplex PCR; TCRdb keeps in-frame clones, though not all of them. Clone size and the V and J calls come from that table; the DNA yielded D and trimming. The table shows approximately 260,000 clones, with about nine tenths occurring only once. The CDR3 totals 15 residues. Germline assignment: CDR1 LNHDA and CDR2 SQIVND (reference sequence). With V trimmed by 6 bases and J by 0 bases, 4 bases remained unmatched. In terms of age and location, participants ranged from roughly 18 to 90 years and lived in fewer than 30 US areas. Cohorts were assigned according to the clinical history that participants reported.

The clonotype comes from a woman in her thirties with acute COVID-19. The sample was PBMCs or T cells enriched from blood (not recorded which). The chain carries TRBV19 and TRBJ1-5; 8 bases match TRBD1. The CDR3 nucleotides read TGTGCCAGTAGGCCAGACAGGGGTAGCAATCAGCCCCAGCATTTT. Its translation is CASRPDRGSNQPQHF.